This is a list of T cell receptor beta chains from one sample in a study of T-cell reconstitution after alpha-beta-depleted transplantation in children. From the PCR reads, TCRdb called clonotypes with MiXCR, one entry per CDR3 protein. Counted here are 380,000 or so distinct CDR3 sequences, 13% occurring once; the ten biggest clones make up over 3.5%. The source material was PBMCs, sampled from the stem cell graft. The receptors here all came from a human donor who donated a stem cell graft to a child with Fanconi anemia. Each CDR3 is given with its conserved first and last residue. The order of the fields is J gene, V gene, clone size, D gene, CDR3 DNA, CDR3 protein. D genes are given only for firm matches. A clone size is listed for some rows: how often the clone was seen (once, few, many), or a class if it is expanded.

TRBJ1-2,TRBV7-9,many,TRBD1,TGTGCCAGCAGAGGACCGGGACAGGGAACATGGGGCTACACCTTC,CASRGPGQGTWGYTF
TRBJ2-1,TRBV11-2,many,.,TGTGCCAGCAGCTTAGCCCTGGAGCAGTTCTTC,CASSLALEQFF
TRBJ2-3,TRBV11-2,few,.,TGTGCCAGCCAACAGGTTTTGAGCACAGATACGCAGTATTTT,CASQQVLSTDTQYF
TRBJ2-7,TRBV4-3,many,.,TGCGCCAGCAGCCAAGCCAGATCCTACGAGCAGTACTTC,CASSQARSYEQYF
TRBJ2-3,TRBV6-5,.,.,TGTGCCAGCAGTTACTCGAGGAAAAATACGCAGTATTTT,CASSYSRKNTQYF
TRBJ2-1,TRBV15,few,.,TGTGCCACCAGCAGAGACGGGAATAGCTACAATGAGCAGTTCTTC,CATSRDGNSYNEQFF
TRBJ1-1,TRBV3-1,.,.,TGTGCCAGCAGTCAACCGGGGGGGGGAGCTGAAGCTTTCTTT,CASSQPGGGAEAFF
TRBJ1-2,TRBV5-6,many,TRBD1,TGTGCCAGCATCCCGACAGGGATCGCCAACTATGGCTACACCTTC,CASIPTGIANYGYTF
TRBJ1-6,TRBV5-5,.,.,TGTGCCAGCAGCTTGGCCTCGGACGTCTCGTCACCCCTCCACTTT,CASSLASDVSSPLHF
TRBJ1-6,TRBV7-9,.,.,TGTGCCAGCGGCAGGGAGTCGAAGCCTTCACCCCTCCACTTT,CASGRESKPSPLHF
TRBJ2-5,TRBV7-8,few,.,TGTGCCAGCAGCTTTATCCCTCAAGAGACCCAGTACTTC,CASSFIPQETQYF
TRBJ2-3,TRBV7-2,.,TRBD1,TGTGCCAGCAGCTTACAGGGGGCGTTAGCAGATACGCAGTATTTT,CASSLQGALADTQYF
TRBJ1-1,TRBV25-1,.,.,TGTGCCAGCAGTGAAAGCCTCATGAACACTGAAGCTTTCTTT,CASSESLMNTEAFF
TRBJ2-1,TRBV11-2,few,TRBD2,TGTGCCAGCAGCCGGGCGCAGCCCCGACTAGCGGGGGGAAATGAGCAGTTCTTC,CASSRAQPRLAGGNEQFF
TRBJ2-5,TRBV18,.,.,TGTGCCAGCTCTCCCTTCGGTCAAGAGACCCAGTACTTC,CASSPFGQETQYF
TRBJ2-1,TRBV12-3/TRBV12-4,.,.,TGTGCCAGCAGTTCCAACATGCATAGGAAGCAGTTCTTC,CASSSNMHRKQFF
TRBJ1-2,TRBV12-3/TRBV12-4,many,.,TGTGCCAGCAGCCCCCTTCAGCGATATGGCTACACCTTC,CASSPLQRYGYTF
TRBJ2-2,TRBV27,few,.,TGTGCCAGCAGTCTAAGGGTGTCCGGGGAGCTGTTTTTT,CASSLRVSGELFF
TRBJ1-1,TRBV5-5,.,.,TGTGCCAGCAGCTTGTTCGGTACAAGGGGAAGGACTGAAGCTTTCTTT,CASSLFGTRGRTEAFF
TRBJ2-1,TRBV6-1,.,TRBD1,TGTGCCAGCAGCCTTAACAGGGGTCAAGGCAATGAGCAGTTCTTC,CASSLNRGQGNEQFF
TRBJ2-5,TRBV20-1,.,TRBD2,TGCAGTGCTACCGGACTAGCGGGGGGGCAAGGGACCCAGTACTTC,CSATGLAGGQGTQYF
TRBJ1-1,TRBV27,.,.,TGTGCCAGCAGTTTGGGTAGGGAACCTGCTGAAGCTTTCTTT,CASSLGREPAEAFF
TRBJ1-1,TRBV7-9,.,.,TGTGCCAGCAGTCAGATGTACACTGAAGCTTTCTTT,CASSQMYTEAFF
TRBJ2-3,TRBV20-1,few,TRBD2,TGCAGTGCTGGGTTAGCGGGGGGTTCTAATACGCAGTATTTT,CSAGLAGGSNTQYF
TRBJ2-7,TRBV29-1,few,.,TGCAGCGTTGTGCCCCAACAGGGTAACGAGCAGTACTTC,CSVVPQQGNEQYF
TRBJ1-6,TRBV4-3,few,.,TGCGCCAGCAGCCAAGAGGTGGACAGCGATAATTCACCCCTCCACTTT,CASSQEVDSDNSPLHF
TRBJ2-6,TRBV6-2/TRBV6-3,.,.,TGTGCCAGCAGTTATGCGAAGGAAGGGCCTCCTGGGGCCAACGTCCTGACTTTC,CASSYAKEGPPGANVLTF
TRBJ2-3,TRBV27,few,TRBD2,TGTGCCAGCAGCAGAACCCGGGACTACTGGGATCAATTCAGCACAGATACGCAGTATTTT,CASSRTRDYWDQFSTDTQYF
TRBJ2-1,TRBV11-2,.,TRBD1,TGTGCCAGCAGCCAGGGGCCAGGGGGAATTTATGAGCAGTTCTTC,CASSQGPGGIYEQFF
TRBJ1-5,TRBV20-1,few,.,TGCAGTGCTAGCCCCCAAGGGGTCCTTCCCAATCAGCCCCAGCATTTT,CSASPQGVLPNQPQHF
TRBJ2-7,TRBV6-1,.,TRBD1,TGTGCCAGCAGTGAAGGGGACAGCCGAACCTACGAGCAGTACTTC,CASSEGDSRTYEQYF
TRBJ2-7,TRBV29-1,few,TRBD1,TGCAGCGTTGTCTCCGGGACAGGGTACTACGAGCAGTACTTC,CSVVSGTGYYEQYF
TRBJ1-2,TRBV4-1,.,.,TGCGCCAGCAGCCTCGGGGTACAGACGGGCTATGGCTACACCTTC,CASSLGVQTGYGYTF